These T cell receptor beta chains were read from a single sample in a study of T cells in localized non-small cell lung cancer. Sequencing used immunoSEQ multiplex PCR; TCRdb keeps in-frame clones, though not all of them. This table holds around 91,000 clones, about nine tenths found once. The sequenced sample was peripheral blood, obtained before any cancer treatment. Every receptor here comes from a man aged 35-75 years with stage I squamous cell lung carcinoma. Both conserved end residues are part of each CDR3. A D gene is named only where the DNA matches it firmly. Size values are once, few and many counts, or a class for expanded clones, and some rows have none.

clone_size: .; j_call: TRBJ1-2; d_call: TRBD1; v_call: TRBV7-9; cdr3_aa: CASSLAGTEGGYTF; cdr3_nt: TGTGCCAGCAGCTTAGCTGGGACAGAAGGTGGCTACACCTTC
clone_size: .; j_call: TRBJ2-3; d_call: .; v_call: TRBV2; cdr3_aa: CASSKDRTDTQYF; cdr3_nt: TGTGCCAGCAGTAAAGACCGAACAGATACGCAGTATTTT
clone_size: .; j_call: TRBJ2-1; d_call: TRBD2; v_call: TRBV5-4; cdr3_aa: CASSLVRGGDHNEQFF; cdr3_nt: TGTGCCAGCAGCTTGGTGCGCGGGGGGGATCATAATGAGCAGTTCTTC
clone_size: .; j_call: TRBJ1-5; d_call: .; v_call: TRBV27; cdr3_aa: CASSQGGGFGNQPQHF; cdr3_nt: TGTGCCAGCTCACAGGGTGGAGGGTTTGGCAATCAGCCCCAGCATTTT
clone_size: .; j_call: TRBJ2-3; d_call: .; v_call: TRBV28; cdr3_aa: CASSSAGSTDTQYF; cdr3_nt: TGTGCCAGCAGTTCAGCCGGGAGCACAGATACGCAGTATTTT
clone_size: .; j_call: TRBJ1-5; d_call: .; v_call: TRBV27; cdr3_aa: CASSLTPLSNQPQHF; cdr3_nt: TGTGCCAGCAGCCTTACCCCCCTTAGCAATCAGCCCCAGCATTTT
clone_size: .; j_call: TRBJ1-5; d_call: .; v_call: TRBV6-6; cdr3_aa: CASSSQGIGQPQHF; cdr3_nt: TGTGCCAGCAGTTCCCAGGGGATCGGTCAGCCCCAGCATTTT
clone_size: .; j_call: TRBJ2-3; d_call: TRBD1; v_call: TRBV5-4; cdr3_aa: CASSPQGAPDTQYF; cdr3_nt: TGTGCCAGCAGCCCACAGGGGGCCCCAGATACGCAGTATTTT
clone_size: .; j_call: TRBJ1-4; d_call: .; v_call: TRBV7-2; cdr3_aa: CASSFQGSRDGKLFF; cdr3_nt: TGTGCCAGCAGCTTTCAGGGGAGTAGAGATGGAAAACTGTTTTTT
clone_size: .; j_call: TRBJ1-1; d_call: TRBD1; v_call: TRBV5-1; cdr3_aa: CASSGGTANTEAFF; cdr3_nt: TGCGCCAGCAGCGGGGGGACAGCGAACACTGAAGCTTTCTTT
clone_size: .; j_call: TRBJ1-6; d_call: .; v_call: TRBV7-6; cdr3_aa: CASSREEGFRNSPLHF; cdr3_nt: TGTGCCAGCAGCCGAGAAGAGGGCTTCCGAAATTCACCCCTCCACTTT
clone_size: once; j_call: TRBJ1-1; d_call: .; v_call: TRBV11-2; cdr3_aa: CASSLDIVGLNTEAFF; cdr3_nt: TGTGCCAGCAGCTTAGACATCGTCGGGTTAAACACTGAAGCTTTCTTT
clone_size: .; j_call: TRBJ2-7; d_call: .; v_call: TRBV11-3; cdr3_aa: CASSLDDSSYEQYF; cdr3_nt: TGTGCCAGCAGCTTAGACGACAGTTCCTACGAGCAGTACTTC
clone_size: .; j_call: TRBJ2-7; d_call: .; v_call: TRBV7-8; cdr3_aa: CASSPIGMVSYEQYF; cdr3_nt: TGTGCCAGCAGCCCGATAGGGATGGTTTCCTACGAGCAGTACTTC
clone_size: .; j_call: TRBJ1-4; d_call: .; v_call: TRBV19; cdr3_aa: CASSPTERTNEKLFF; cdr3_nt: TGTGCCAGTAGTCCGACCGAGCGAACTAATGAAAAACTGTTTTTT
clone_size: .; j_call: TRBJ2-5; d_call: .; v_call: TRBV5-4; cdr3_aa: CASSGAGTEETQYF; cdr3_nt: TGTGCCAGCAGCGGAGCGGGCACCGAGGAGACCCAGTACTTC
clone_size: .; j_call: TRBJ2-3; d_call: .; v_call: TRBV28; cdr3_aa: CASSFRGDTDTQYF; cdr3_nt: TGTGCCAGCAGTTTTAGGGGGGACACAGATACGCAGTATTTT
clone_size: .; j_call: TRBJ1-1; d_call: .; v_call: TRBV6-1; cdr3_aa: CASRGDTNTEAFF; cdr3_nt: TGTGCCAGCCGGGGGGACACGAACACTGAAGCTTTCTTT
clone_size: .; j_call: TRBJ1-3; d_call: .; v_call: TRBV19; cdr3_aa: CASSPTDSSGNTIYF; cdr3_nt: TGTGCCAGTAGCCCTACGGACAGCTCTGGAAACACCATATATTTT
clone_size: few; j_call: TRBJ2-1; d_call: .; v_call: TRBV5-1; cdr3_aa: CASSRTERPYNEQFF; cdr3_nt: TGCGCCAGCAGCCGAACAGAGAGACCCTACAATGAGCAGTTCTTC
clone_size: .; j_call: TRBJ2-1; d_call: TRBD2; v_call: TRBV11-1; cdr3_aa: CASSLVSGRGAYNEQFF; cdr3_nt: TGTGCCAGCAGCTTAGTTTCAGGGAGGGGTGCCTACAATGAGCAGTTCTTC
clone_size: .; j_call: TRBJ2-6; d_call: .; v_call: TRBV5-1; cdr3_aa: CASSLEVQTPTGANVLTF; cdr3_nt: TGCGCCAGCAGCTTGGAGGTCCAAACCCCGACTGGGGCCAACGTCCTGACTTTC
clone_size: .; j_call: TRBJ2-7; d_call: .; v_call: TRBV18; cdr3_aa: CASSPRVARANEQYF; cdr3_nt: TGTGCCAGCTCACCACGAGTAGCCAGGGCAAACGAGCAGTACTTC
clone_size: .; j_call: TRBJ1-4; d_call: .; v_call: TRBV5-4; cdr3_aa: CASSSDTTTNEKLFF; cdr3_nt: TGTGCCAGCAGCTCGGATACCACAACTAATGAAAAACTGTTTTTT
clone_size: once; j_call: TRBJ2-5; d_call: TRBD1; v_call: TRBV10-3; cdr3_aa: CAVDSGTGEETQYF; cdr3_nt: TGTGCCGTCGACTCCGGGACAGGGGAGGAGACCCAGTACTTC
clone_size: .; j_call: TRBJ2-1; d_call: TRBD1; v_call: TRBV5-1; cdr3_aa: CASSLAVPGQGNEQFF; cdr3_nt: TGCGCCAGCAGCTTGGCTGTACCGGGACAGGGGAATGAGCAGTTCTTC
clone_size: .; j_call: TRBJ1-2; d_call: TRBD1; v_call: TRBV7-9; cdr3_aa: CASSHTGGGYGYTF; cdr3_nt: TGTGCCAGCAGCCATACAGGGGGAGGGTATGGCTACACCTTC
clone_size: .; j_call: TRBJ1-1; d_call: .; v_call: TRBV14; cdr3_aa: CASSTFPGELTEAFF; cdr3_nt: TGTGCCAGCAGCACTTTCCCCGGGGAGCTCACTGAAGCTTTCTTT
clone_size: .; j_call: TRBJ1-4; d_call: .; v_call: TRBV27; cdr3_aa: CASRPQGFGGTEKLFF; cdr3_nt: TGTGCCAGCAGGCCACAGGGCTTTGGGGGGACTGAAAAACTGTTTTTT
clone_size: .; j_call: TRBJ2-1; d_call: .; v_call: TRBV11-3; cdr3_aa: CASSLGGSYNEQFF; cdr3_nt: TGTGCCAGCAGCTTGGGGGGTTCATACAATGAGCAGTTCTTC